The 5 T cell receptor beta chains in this list originate from one sample, sequenced in a study of regulatory and conventional T cells in RAG deficiency. Here immunoSEQ multiplex PCR was the method, and the copy in TCRdb shows in-frame clones only, minus some. The data hold some 9,000 clones, with more than 75% observed a single time. The same specimen was also included in a second study, on regulatory T cells. This second study says: The PCR used 52 TRBV and 13 TRBJ primers.

Sequenced: CD8+ T cells sorted from blood. The receptors stem from a human donor in good health.

The chain links TRBV4-1 to TRBJ2-7, with 8 bases fitting TRBD2. The CDR3 length is 13 residues. Germline trimming cut 11 bases from V and 8 bases from J; bases unmatched to any gene: 14. Per the germline V gene, CDR1 is MGHRA and CDR2 is YSYEKL. Here the CDR3 DNA reads TGCGCCGCAGGCCCCGGGACTAGGAGTAAGCAGTACTTC. This codes for CAAGPGTRSKQYF.

This chain joins TRBV21-1 and TRBJ2-7; the DNA was not compared with TRBD2, the D call given in the table. TRBV21-1 is a documented pseudogene. The CDR3 sequence is 16 residues long. The CDR3 loop is CASTQQGGPIGYEQYF. CDR3 nucleotides: TGTGCCAGCACCCAACAGGGAGGGCCCATCGGGTACGAGCAGTACTTC.

The rearrangement joins TRBV11-3 to TRBJ2-5; D unclear. This CDR3 has 15 amino acids. V lost 1 base and J lost 1, with 10 bases in between. CDR1 is SGHNT and CDR2 is YENEEA in the germline V gene. CDR3 coding DNA: TGTGCCAGCAGCTTAGCGGACCTCCCCCAAGAGACCCAGTACTTC. Translating it yields CASSLADLPQETQYF. The whole variable domain, filled in from reference TRBV11-3 and TRBJ2-5, reads EAGVVQSPRYKIIEKKQPVAFWCNPISGHNTLYWYLQNLGQGPELLIRYENEEAVDDSQLPKDRFSAERLKGVDSTLKIQPAELGDSAVYLCASSLADLPQETQYFGPGTRLLVL.

The CDR3 DNA reads as TGTGCCAGGGGGGAGTGGGACAATGAGCAGTTCTTC. Protein: CARGEWDNEQFF. The chain links TRBV2 to TRBJ2-1; D could derive from TRBD1 or TRBD2 (5 bases each). The V gene lost 9 bases and the J gene lost 5 bases, with 11 bases spanning the gap. CDR1 and CDR2 from the germline V gene are SNHLY and FYNNEI. The CDR3 extends over 12 amino acids.

This rearrangement joins TRBV6-1 to TRBJ1-4; TRBD1 might be the D (5 bases). With 5 bases removed from V and 6 bases from J, the gap between germline ends came to 13 bases. CDR3 length equals 14 residues. Germline assignment: CDR1 MNHNS and CDR2 SASEGT. CDR3 nucleotides: TGTGCCAGCAGTCCTGGGGCAGAGGATGAAAAACTGTTTTTT. Its protein is CASSPGAEDEKLFF.